This T cell receptor (beta chain) was found in a study of cytomegalovirus exposure and HLA in healthy donors. PCR involved 60 Vbeta and 13 Jbeta primers. Generated by immunoSEQ multiplex PCR, the TCRdb table keeps only in-frame clones and is missing some. The data show around 150,000 clones, approximately 87% seen once. Concerning this clone: What it recognizes is unknown.

Study-wide points: The authors enumerated 180 or so TCR beta chains as linked to cytomegalovirus.

Sequenced sample: PBMCs. The clonotype originates from a man in his forties in good health and CMV-seronegative.

The CDR3 sequence: CASSSFASGRSAYNEQFF. The CDR3, as DNA: TGCGCCAGCAGCTCCTTCGCTAGCGGGAGATCTGCCTACAATGAGCAGTTCTTC. The chain couples TRBV4-1 to TRBJ2-1; 10 bases are shared with TRBD2. The CDR3 runs 18 residues. The germline gives CDR1 MGHRA, CDR2 YSYEKL. With 5 bases clipped from V and 2 bases from J, the junction kept 12 bases outside the gene matches.